The sequence of this T cell receptor (beta chain) was determined in a study of blood T cell repertoires in COVID-19. Study in general: The United States, Italy and Spain provided the acute and convalescent COVID-19 samples. Sources were T cells, B-cell-depleted T cells, or PBMCs; the material itself was cDNA or gDNA.

In the authors' workflow: Reference gene primer amplification gave nucleated cell count estimates. Profiling relied on immunoSEQ multiplex PCR, and the TCRdb table lists in-frame clones only, not all of them. That table furnishes V, J and clone size, whereas the DNA furnished D and trimming. The data contain 300,000 to 350,000 clones, about 90% of them singletons. Losses at the gene ends were 4 bases for V and 4 bases for J; bases not matched to a gene: 3. Germline CDR1 SGHTA, CDR2 FQGNSA. The CDR3 has 14 residues. The sequence was collected from a woman aged 18 to 35 who had recovered from COVID-19. The chain combines TRBV7-2 with TRBJ2-2; TRBD2 aligns across 7 bases. Sequenced: peripheral blood. The CDR3 here is CASSYGGGTGELFF. CDR3 sequence (DNA): TGTGCCAGCAGCTATGGCGGGGGCACCGGGGAGCTGTTTTTT.